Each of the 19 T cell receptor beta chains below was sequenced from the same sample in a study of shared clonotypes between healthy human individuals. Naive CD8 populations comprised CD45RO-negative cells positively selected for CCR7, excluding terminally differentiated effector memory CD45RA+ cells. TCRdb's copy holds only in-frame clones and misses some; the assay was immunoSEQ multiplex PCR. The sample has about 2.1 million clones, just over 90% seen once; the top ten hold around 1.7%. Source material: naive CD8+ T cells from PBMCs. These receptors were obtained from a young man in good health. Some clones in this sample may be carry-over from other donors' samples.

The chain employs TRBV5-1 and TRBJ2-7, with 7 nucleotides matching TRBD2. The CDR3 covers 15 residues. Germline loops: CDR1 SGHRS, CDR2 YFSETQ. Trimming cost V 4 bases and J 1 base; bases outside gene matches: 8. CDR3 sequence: CASSQGGGGSYEQYF. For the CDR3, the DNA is TGCGCCAGCAGCCAAGGCGGGGGTGGTTCCTACGAGCAGTACTTC.

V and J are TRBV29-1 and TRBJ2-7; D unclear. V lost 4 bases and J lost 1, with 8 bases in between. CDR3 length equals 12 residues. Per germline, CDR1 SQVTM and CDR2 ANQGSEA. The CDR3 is CSVGLHSYEQYF. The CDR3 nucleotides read TGCAGCGTTGGTTTACATTCCTACGAGCAGTACTTC.

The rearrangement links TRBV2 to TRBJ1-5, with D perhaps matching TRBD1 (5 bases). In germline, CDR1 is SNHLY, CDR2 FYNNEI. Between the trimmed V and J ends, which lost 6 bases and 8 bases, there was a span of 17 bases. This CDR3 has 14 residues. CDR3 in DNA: TGTGCCAGCAGGACTGGACACCTTCTTGAGCCCCAGCATTTT. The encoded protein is CASRTGHLLEPQHF.

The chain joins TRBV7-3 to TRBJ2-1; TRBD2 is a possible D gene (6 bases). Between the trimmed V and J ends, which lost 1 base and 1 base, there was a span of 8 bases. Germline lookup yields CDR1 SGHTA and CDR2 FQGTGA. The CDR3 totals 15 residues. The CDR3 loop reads CASSLNSGSYNEQFF. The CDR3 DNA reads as TGTGCCAGCAGCTTAAATAGCGGTTCCTACAATGAGCAGTTCTTC.

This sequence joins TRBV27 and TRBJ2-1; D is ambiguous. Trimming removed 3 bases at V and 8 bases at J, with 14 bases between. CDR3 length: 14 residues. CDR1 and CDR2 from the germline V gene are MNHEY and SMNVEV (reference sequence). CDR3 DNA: TGTGCCAGCAGTTTTACTTCATTGAGCGATGAGCAGTTCTTC. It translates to CASSFTSLSDEQFF.

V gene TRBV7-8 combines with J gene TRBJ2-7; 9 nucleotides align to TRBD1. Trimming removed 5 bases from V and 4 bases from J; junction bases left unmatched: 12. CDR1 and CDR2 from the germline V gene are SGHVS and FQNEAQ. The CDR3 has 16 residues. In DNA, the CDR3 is TGTGCCAGCAGCCCACGGGGACAGGGAGACCGTTACGAGCAGTACTTC. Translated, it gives CASSPRGQGDRYEQYF.

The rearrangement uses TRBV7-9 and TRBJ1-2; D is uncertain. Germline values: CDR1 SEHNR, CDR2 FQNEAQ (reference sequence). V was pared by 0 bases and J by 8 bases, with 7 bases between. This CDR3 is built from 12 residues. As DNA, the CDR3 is TGTGCCAGCAGCTTAGCGGTGTCGGGCTACACCTTC. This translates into CASSLAVSGYTF.

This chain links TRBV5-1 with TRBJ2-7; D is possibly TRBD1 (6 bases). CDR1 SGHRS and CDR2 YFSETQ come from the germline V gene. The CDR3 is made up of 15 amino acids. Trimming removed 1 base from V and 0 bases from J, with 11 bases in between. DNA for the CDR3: TGCGCCAGCAGCTTGTTCTTGGACAGCTCCTACGAGCAGTACTTC. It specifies CASSLFLDSSYEQYF.

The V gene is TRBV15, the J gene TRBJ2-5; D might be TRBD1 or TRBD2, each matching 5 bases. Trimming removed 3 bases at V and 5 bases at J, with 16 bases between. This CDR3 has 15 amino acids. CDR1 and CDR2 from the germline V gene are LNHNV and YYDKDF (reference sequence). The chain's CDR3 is CATSSRDLRGETQYF. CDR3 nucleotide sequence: TGTGCCACCAGCAGCCGGGACCTCCGAGGGGAGACCCAGTACTTC.

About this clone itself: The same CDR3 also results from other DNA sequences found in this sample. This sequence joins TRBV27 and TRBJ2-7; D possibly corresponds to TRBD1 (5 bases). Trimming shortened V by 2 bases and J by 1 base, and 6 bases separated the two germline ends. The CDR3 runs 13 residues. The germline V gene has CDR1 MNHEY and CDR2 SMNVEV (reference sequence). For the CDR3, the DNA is TGTGCCAGCAGTTTACAGGGTTCCTACGAGCAGTACTTC. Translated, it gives CASSLQGSYEQYF.

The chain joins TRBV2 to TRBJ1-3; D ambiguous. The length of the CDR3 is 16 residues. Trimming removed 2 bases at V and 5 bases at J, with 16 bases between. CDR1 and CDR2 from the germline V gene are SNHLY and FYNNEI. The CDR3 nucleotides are TGTGCCAGCAGTGAAAGGGCCTTTGGGGAGAGAAACACCATATATTTT. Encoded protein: CASSERAFGERNTIYF. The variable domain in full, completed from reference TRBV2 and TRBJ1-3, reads EPEVTQTPSHQVTQMGQEVILRCVPISNHLYFYWYRQILGQKVEFLVSFYNNEISEKSEIFDDQFSVERPDGSNFTLKIRSTKLEDSAMYFCASSERAFGERNTIYFGEGSWLTVV.

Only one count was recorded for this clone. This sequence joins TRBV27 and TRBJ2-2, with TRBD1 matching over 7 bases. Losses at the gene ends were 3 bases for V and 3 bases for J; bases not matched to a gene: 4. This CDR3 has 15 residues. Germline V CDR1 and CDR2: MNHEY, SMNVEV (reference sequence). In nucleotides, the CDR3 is TGTGCCAGCAGTTTCAGGGGGAGTTACACCGGGGAGCTGTTTTTT. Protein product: CASSFRGSYTGELFF.

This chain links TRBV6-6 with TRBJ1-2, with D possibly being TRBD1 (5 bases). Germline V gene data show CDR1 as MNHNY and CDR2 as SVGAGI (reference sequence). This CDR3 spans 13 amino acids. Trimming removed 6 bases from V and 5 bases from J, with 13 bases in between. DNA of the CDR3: TGTGCCAGCAGCACAGGAGTTCGGTATGGCTACACCTTC. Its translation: CASSTGVRYGYTF.

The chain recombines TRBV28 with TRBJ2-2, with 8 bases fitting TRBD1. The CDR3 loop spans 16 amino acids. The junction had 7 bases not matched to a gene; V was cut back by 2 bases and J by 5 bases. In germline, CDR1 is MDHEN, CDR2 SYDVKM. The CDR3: CASSLPRDRRTGELFF. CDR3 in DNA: TGTGCCAGCAGTTTACCCCGGGACAGGCGGACCGGGGAGCTGTTTTTT.

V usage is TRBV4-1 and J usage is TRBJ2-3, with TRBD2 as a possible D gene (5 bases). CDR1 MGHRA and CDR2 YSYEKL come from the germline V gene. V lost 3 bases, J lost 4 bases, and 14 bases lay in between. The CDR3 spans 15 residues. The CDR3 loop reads CASSQFGEGSDTQYF. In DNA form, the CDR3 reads TGCGCCAGCAGCCAGTTCGGGGAAGGTTCAGATACGCAGTATTTT.

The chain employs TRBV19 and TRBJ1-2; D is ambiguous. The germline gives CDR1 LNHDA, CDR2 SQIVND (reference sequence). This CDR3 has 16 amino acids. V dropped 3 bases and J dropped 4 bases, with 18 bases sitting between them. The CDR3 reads CASSIREIVGGYGYTF. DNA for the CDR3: TGTGCCAGTAGTATTCGGGAAATCGTTGGTGGCTATGGCTACACCTTC.

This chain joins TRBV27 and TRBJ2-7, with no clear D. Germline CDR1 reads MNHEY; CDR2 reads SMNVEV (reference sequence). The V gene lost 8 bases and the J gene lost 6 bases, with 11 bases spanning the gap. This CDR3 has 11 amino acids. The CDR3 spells CASGKVAEQYF. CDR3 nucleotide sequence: TGTGCCAGCGGGAAAGTTGCCGAGCAGTACTTC.

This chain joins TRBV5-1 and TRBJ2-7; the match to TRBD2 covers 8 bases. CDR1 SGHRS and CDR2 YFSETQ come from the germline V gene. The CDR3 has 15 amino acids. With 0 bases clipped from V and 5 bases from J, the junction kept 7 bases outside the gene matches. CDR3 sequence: CASSLDPGGRDEQYF. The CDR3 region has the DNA TGCGCCAGCAGCTTGGACCCGGGAGGGCGAGACGAGCAGTACTTC.

The CDR3 region has the DNA TGCGCCAGCAGCCAAAGGGTCTCCTACAATGAGCAGTTCTTC. Translating gives CASSQRVSYNEQFF. This chain connects TRBV4-1 to TRBJ2-1; D is uncertain. The CDR3 runs to 14 residues. The V end was cut by 2 bases, the J end by 0 bases, with 5 bases between. Germline CDR1 and CDR2: MGHRA and YSYEKL.